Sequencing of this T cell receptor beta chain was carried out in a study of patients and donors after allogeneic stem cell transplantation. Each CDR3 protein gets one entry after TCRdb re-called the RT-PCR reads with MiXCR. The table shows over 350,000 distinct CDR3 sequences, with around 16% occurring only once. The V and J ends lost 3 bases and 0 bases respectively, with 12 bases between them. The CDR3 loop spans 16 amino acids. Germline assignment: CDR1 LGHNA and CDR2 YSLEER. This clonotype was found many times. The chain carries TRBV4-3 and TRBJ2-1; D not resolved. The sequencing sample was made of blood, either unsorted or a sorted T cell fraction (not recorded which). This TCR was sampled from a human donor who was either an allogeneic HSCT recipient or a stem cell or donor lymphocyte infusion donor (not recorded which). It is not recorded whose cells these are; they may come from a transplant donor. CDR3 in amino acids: CASSQNRLPSYNEQFF. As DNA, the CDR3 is TGCGCCAGCAGCCAGAACCGACTCCCCTCCTACAATGAGCAGTTCTTC.